The clone carrying this T cell receptor beta chain was counted once. Its antigen is as yet unknown. Germline CDR1 SGHTA, CDR2 FQGTGA. Germline trimming cut 0 bases from V and 2 bases from J; bases unmatched to any gene: 6. The CDR3 consists of 16 residues. The table came from immunoSEQ multiplex PCR; TCRdb's copy has only in-frame clones and leaves some out. Of roughly 120,000 clones listed, roughly 90% are singletons. The entry originates in a study of a mutant IDH1 vaccine in newly diagnosed glioma. Time point described: week 11, during vaccination. Every single dose of the vaccine, 300 ug of mutant IDH1 20-mer peptide, came with topical imiquimod.

The V call is TRBV7-3, the J call TRBJ2-7; 8 nucleotides line up with TRBD2. The sequence was obtained from a woman aged 50 to 65 with glioma. The material was PBMCs, obtained from a glioma patient whose treatment included an IDH1 peptide vaccine. In nucleotides, the CDR3 is TGTGCCAGCAGCTTAACCCATAGCGGGGTAACCTACGAGCAGTACTTC. Amino acids: CASSLTHSGVTYEQYF.